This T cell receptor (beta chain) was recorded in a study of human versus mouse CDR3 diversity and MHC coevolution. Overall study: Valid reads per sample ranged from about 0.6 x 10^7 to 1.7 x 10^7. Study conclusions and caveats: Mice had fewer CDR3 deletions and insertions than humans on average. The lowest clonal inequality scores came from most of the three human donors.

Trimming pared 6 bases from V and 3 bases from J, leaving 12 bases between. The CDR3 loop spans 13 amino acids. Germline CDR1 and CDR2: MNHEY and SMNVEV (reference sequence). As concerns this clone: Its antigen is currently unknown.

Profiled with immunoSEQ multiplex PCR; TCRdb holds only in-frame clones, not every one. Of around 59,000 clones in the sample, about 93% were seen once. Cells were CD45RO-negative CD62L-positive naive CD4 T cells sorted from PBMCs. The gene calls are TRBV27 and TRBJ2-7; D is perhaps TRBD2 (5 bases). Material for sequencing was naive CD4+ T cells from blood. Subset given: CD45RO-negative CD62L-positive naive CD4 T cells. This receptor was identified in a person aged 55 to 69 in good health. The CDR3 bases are TGTGCCAGCAGCAGAGCGGACGGCTACGAGCAGTACTTC. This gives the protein CASSRADGYEQYF.